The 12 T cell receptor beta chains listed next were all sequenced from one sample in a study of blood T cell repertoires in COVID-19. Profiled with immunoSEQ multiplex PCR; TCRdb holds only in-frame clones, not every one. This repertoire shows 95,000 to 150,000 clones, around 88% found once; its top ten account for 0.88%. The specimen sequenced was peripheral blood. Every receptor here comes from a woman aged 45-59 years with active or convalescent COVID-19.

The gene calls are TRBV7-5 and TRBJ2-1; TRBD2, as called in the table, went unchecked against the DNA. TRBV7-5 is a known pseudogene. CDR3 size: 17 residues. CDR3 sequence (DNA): TGTGCCAGATTAATTAGCCTCCGGTTAGCGGGAAAACATGAGCAGTTCTTC. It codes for CARLISLRLAGKHEQFF.

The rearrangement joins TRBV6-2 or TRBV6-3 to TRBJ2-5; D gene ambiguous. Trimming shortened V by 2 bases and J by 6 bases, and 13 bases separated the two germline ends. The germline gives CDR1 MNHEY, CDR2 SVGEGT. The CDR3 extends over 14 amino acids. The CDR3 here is CASSYDDIKKTQYF. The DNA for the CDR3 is TGTGCCAGCAGTTACGACGACATTAAGAAGACCCAGTACTTC.

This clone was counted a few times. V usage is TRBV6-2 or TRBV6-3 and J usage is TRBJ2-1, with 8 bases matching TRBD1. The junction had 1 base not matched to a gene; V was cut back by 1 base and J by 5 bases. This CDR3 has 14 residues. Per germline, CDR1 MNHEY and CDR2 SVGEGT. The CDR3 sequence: CASSYLDRDNEQFF. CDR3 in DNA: TGTGCCAGCAGTTACTTGGACAGGGACAATGAGCAGTTCTTC.

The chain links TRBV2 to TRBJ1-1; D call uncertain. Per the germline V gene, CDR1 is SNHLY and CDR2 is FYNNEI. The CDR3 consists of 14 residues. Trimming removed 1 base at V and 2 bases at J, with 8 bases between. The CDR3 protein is CASSEGGFNTEAFF. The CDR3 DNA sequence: TGTGCCAGCAGTGAAGGAGGCTTTAACACTGAAGCTTTCTTT.

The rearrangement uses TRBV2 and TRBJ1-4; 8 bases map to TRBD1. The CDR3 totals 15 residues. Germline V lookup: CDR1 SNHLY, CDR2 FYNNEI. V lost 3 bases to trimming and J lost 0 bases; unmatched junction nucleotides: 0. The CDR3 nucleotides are TGTGCCAGCAGTGAGGGACAGGCAACTAATGAAAAACTGTTTTTT. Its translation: CASSEGQATNEKLFF.

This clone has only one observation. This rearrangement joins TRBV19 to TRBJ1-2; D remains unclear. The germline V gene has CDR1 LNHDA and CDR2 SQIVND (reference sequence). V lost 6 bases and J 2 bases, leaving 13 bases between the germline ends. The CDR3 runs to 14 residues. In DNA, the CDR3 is TGTGCCAGTAGACCGGACGGGAGGAACTATGGCTACACCTTC. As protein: CASRPDGRNYGYTF.

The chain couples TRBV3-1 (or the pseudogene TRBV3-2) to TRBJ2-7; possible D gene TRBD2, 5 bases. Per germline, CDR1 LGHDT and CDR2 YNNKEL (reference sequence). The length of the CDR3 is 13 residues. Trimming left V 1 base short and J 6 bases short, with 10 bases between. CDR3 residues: CASSQGLAGEQYF. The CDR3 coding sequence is TGTGCCAGCAGCCAAGGGCTAGCTGGCGAGCAGTACTTC.

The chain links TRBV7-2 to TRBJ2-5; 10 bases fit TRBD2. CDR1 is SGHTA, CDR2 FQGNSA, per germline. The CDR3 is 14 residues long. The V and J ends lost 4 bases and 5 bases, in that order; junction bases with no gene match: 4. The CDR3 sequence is CASSYSSGRETQYF. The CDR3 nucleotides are TGTGCCAGCAGCTATAGTAGCGGGAGGGAGACCCAGTACTTC. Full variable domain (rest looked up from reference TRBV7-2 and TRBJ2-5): GAGVSQSPSNKVTEKGKDVELRCDPISGHTALYWYRQSLGQGLEFLIYFQGNSAPDKSGLPSDRFSAERTGGSVSTLTIQRTQQEDSAVYLCASSYSSGRETQYFGPGTRLLVL.

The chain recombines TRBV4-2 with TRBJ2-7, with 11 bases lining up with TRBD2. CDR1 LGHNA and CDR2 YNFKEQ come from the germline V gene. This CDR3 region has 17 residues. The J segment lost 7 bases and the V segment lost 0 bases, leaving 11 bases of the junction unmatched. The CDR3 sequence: CASSQDSSTSGTGEQYF. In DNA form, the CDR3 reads TGTGCCAGCAGCCAAGACTCCTCGACTAGCGGGACTGGGGAGCAGTACTTC.

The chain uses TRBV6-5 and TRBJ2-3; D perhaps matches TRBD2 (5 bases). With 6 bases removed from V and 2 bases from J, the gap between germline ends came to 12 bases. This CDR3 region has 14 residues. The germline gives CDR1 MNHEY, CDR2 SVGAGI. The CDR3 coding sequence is TGTGCCAGCAGGGGAGCGACCTACACAGATACGCAGTATTTT. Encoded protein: CASRGATYTDTQYF.

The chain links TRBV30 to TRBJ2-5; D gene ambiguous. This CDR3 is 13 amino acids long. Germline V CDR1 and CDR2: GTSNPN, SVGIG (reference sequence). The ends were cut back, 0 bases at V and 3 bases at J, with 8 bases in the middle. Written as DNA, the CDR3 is TGTGCCTGGAGTGTACGGGTGAAAGAGACCCAGTACTTC. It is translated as CAWSVRVKETQYF. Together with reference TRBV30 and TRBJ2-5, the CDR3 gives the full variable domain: SQTIHQWPATLVQPVGSPLSLECTVEGTSNPNLYWYRQAAGRGLQLLFYSVGIGQISSEVPQNLSASRPQDRQFILSSKKLLLSDSGFYLCAWSVRVKETQYFGPGTRLLVL.

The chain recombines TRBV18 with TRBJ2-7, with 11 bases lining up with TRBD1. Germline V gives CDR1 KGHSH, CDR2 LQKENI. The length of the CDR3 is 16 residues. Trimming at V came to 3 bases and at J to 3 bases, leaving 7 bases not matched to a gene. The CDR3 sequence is CASSPLGTGGLYEQYF. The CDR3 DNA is TGTGCCAGCTCACCCCTGGGGACAGGGGGTCTCTACGAGCAGTACTTC.